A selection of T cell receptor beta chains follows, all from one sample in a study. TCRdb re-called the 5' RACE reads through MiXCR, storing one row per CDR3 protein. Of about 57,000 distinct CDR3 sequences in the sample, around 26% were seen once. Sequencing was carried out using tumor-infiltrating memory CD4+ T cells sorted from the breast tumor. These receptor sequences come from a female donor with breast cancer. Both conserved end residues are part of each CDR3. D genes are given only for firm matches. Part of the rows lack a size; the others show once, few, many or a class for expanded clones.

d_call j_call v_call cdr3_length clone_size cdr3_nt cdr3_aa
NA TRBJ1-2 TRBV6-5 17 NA TGTGCCAGCAGTTACTCGGTGGACGGGGGCGCCCTTTATGGCTACACCTTC CASSYSVDGGALYGYTF
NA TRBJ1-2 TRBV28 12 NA TGTGCCAGCAGTTTACAGACGTATGGCTACACCTTC CASSLQTYGYTF
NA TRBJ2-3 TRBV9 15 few TGTGCCAGCAGCCTAAGGGAAGGGCACACAGATACGCAGTATTTT CASSLREGHTDTQYF
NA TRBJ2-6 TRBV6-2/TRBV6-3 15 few TGTGCCAGCAGTTACGCGGGCTCTGGGGCCAACGTCCTGACTTTC CASSYAGSGANVLTF
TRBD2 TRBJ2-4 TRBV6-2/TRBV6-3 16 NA TGTGCCAGCACGAACGGGAGGGAACTAGCCAAAAACATTCAGTACTTC CASTNGRELAKNIQYF
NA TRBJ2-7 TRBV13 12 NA TGTGCCAGCAGCCAGTCAGGAAGCGAGCAGTACTTC CASSQSGSEQYF
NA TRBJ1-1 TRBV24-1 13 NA TGTGCCACCAGTGCCCTCGGACAGCTTGAAGCTTTCTTT CATSALGQLEAFF
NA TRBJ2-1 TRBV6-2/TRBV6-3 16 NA TGTGCCAGCAGACGGGTGGCGGAAAGCTCCTACAATGAGCAGTTCTTC CASRRVAESSYNEQFF
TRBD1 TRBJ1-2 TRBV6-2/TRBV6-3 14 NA TGTGCCAGCAGTACCCCGGACAGGGCCTATGGCTACACCTTC CASSTPDRAYGYTF
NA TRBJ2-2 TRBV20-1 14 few TGCAGTGCTAGAGATCCTAGGGGCACCAAGGAGCTGTTTTTT CSARDPRGTKELFF
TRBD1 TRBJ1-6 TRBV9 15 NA TGTGCCAGCAGCACCTCGACAGGGGAGTCTTCACCCCTCCACTTT CASSTSTGESSPLHF
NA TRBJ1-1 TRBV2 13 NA TGTGCCAGCAGCAAGGAGCGGAACACTGAAGCTTTCTTT CASSKERNTEAFF